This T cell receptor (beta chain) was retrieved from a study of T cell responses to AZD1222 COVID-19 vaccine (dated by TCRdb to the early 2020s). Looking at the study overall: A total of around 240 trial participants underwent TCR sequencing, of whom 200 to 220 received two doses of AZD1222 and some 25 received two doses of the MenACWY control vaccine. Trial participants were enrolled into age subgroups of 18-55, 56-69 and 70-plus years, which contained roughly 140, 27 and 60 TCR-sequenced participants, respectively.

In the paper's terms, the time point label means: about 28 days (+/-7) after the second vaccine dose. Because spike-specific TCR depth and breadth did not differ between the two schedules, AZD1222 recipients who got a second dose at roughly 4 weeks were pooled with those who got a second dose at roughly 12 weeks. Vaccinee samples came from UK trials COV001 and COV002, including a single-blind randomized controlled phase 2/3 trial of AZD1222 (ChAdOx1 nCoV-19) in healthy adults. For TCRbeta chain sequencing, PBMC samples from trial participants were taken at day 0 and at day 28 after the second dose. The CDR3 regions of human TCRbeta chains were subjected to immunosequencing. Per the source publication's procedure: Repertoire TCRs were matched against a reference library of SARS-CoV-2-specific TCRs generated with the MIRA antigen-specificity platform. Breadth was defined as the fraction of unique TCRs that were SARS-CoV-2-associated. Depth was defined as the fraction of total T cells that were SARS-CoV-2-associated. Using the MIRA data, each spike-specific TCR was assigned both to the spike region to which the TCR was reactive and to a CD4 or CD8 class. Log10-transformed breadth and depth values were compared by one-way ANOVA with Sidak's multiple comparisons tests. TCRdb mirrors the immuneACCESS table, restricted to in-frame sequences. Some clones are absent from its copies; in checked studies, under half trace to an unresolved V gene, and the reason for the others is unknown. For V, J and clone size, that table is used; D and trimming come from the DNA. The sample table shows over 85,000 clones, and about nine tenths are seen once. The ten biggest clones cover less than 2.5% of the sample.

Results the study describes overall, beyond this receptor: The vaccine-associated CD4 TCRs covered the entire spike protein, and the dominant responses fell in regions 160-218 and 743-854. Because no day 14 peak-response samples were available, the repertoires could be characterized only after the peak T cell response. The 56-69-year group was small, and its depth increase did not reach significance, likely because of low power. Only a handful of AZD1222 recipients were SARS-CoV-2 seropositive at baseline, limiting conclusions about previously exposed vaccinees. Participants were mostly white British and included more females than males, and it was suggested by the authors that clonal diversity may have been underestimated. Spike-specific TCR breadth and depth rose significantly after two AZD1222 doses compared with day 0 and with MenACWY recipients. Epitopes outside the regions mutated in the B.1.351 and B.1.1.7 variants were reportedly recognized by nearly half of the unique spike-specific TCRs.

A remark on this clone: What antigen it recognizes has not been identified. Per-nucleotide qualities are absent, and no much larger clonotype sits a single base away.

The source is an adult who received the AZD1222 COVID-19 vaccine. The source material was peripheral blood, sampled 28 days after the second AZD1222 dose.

Here the CDR3 is given as CASSQRWDTFAGYTF. The DNA reads TGTGCCAGCAGCCAAAGGTGGGACACCTTTGCGGGCTACACCTTC. This sequence uses TRBV3-1 (or the pseudogene TRBV3-2) and TRBJ1-2, with TRBD1 tentatively as D gene (6 bases match). The germline V gene (reference sequence) specifies LGHDT as CDR1 and YNNKEL as CDR2. V loses 2 bases, J loses 8 bases, and the germline ends lie 18 bases apart. The CDR3 measures 15 amino acids from cysteine to phenylalanine. Solely the CDR3 DNA is kept, with 45 bases framed from the first base.